The 21 T cell receptor beta chains below come from one sample, sequenced in a study of cytomegalovirus exposure and HLA in healthy donors. PCR was performed using 60 Vbeta and 13 Jbeta primers. Assay used: immunoSEQ multiplex PCR; TCRdb lists only in-frame clones, some missing. This table holds roughly 200,000 clones, about 90% found once. The specimen sequenced was PBMCs. The receptors were gathered from a boy aged 2 to 9 in good health and CMV-seronegative.

Only a few counts were recorded for this clone. The chain has TRBV7-3 and TRBJ2-6; 8 bases line up with TRBD1. CDR3 length equals 14 residues. Per germline, CDR1 SGHTA and CDR2 FQGTGA. V shed 6 bases and J 3 bases; nucleotides not matched to a gene: 1. The CDR3 protein is CASRDRDGANVLTF. The DNA for the CDR3 is TGTGCCAGCAGGGACAGGGATGGGGCCAACGTCCTGACTTTC. Complete variable domain (other parts from reference TRBV7-3 and TRBJ2-6): GAGVSQTPSNKVTEKGKYVELRCDPISGHTALYWYRQSLGQGPEFLIYFQGTGAADDSGLPNDRFFAVRPEGSVSTLKIQRTERGDSAVYLCASRDRDGANVLTFGAGSRLTVL.

The CDR3 DNA is TGTGCCAGTGGACAGGCTTTAATCAAAAACATTCAGTACTTC. Amino acid sequence: CASGQALIKNIQYF. The V and J genes are TRBV6-6 and TRBJ2-4; TRBD1 agrees at 7 bases. This CDR3 has 14 residues. Trimming removed 9 bases from V and 3 bases from J; junction bases left unmatched: 8. CDR1 and CDR2 from the germline V gene are MNHNY and SVGAGI (reference sequence).

The chain recombines TRBV28 with TRBJ2-2, with 8 bases identical to TRBD1. V gave up 3 bases and J gave up 1 base; unmatched junction bases: 4. CDR1 MDHEN and CDR2 SYDVKM come from the germline V gene. The CDR3 covers 16 residues. The CDR3 bases are TGTGCCAGCAGTTTTCAGGGGACAGGGAACACCGGGGAGCTGTTTTTT. Its protein is CASSFQGTGNTGELFF.

The chain has TRBV30 and TRBJ1-1; D possibly corresponds to TRBD1 (5 bases). This CDR3 has 13 amino acids. From germline, CDR1 is GTSNPN and CDR2 SVGIG (reference sequence). Trimming pared 2 bases from V and 4 bases from J, leaving 11 bases between. The CDR3 DNA reads TGTGCCTGGAGTAGGGGTTATCGCACTGAAGCTTTCTTT. Encoded protein: CAWSRGYRTEAFF.

The V and J genes are TRBV5-6 and TRBJ1-6; 8 nucleotides match TRBD1. Per the germline V gene, CDR1 is SGHDT and CDR2 is YYEEEE. CDR3 length equals 18 residues. The junction had 5 bases not matched to a gene; V was cut back by 0 bases and J by 0 bases. The CDR3 bases are TGTGCCAGCAGCTTGGGACAGGGGCGAAGCTCCTATAATTCACCCCTCCACTTT. As protein: CASSLGQGRSSYNSPLHF. Full variable domain (missing parts from reference TRBV5-6 and TRBJ1-6): DAGVTQSPTHLIKTRGQQVTLRCSPKSGHDTVSWYQQALGQGPQFIFQYYEEEERQRGNFPDRFSGHQFPNYSSELNVNALLLGDSALYLCASSLGQGRSSYNSPLHFGNGTRLTVT.

The chain has TRBV7-3 and TRBJ2-2; no definite D call. CDR1 and CDR2 from the germline V gene are SGHTA and FQGTGA. V lost 5 bases, J lost 6 bases, and 13 bases lay in between. This CDR3 has 14 residues. The CDR3 bases are TGTGCCAGCAGCCCGTCCTCGGTGGCCGGGGAGCTGTTTTTT. This gives the protein CASSPSSVAGELFF. Filled out from reference TRBV7-3 and TRBJ2-2, the complete variable domain reads GAGVSQTPSNKVTEKGKYVELRCDPISGHTALYWYRQSLGQGPEFLIYFQGTGAADDSGLPNDRFFAVRPEGSVSTLKIQRTERGDSAVYLCASSPSSVAGELFFGEGSRLTVL.

The chain is built from TRBV6-1 and TRBJ1-4; possible D gene TRBD1, 5 bases. V was cut by 4 bases and J by 5 bases, with 14 bases left in between. Looked up from germline, CDR1 is MNHNS and CDR2 is SASEGT. The CDR3 is 15 amino acids. The CDR3 bases are TGTGCCAGCAGTGGCCAAGGAGGGGAGAATGAAAAACTGTTTTTT. This codes for CASSGQGGENEKLFF.

V usage is TRBV28 and J usage is TRBJ2-1; TRBD2 matches 7 bases. V lost 10 bases to trimming and J lost 9 bases; unmatched junction nucleotides: 27. Germline CDR1 MDHEN, CDR2 SYDVKM. The CDR3 spans 18 residues. The chain's CDR3 is CANISCPTGTTLKGEQFF. CDR3 nucleotide sequence: TGTGCCAACATATCGTGCCCAACCGGGACTACCTTAAAGGGTGAGCAGTTCTTC.

The chain combines TRBV14 with TRBJ2-7; 10 nucleotides align to TRBD2. From germline, CDR1 is SGHDN and CDR2 FVKESK. This CDR3 has 16 residues. J gave up 6 bases and V 1 base, and 9 bases lay outside the gene matches. The CDR3 protein is CASSQVAGLASSEQYF. DNA of the CDR3: TGTGCCAGCAGCCAAGTCGCGGGACTAGCGTCAAGCGAGCAGTACTTC.

This clone was detected once. The chain uses TRBV5-1 and TRBJ2-5; 10 bases are shared with TRBD2. CDR1 and CDR2 from the germline V gene are SGHRS and YFSETQ. V gave up 1 base and J gave up 5 bases; unmatched junction bases: 2. The CDR3 extends over 14 amino acids. In DNA form, the CDR3 reads TGCGCCAGCAGCTTGACTAGCGGGACTGAGACCCAGTACTTC. Encoded protein: CASSLTSGTETQYF.

The chain has TRBV7-8 and TRBJ2-3, with TRBD2 matching 8 bases. This CDR3 contains 17 residues. V lost 4 bases, J lost 7 bases, and 16 bases stayed unmatched. Germline V gene lookup returns CDR1 SGHVS and CDR2 FQNEAQ. The CDR3 loop is CASSSPGRVTGGNTQYF. The CDR3 region has the DNA TGTGCCAGCAGCTCCCCAGGGAGGGTTACGGGAGGGAATACGCAGTATTTT. Combining the CDR3 with reference TRBV7-8 and TRBJ2-3 gives the whole variable domain GAGVSQSPRYKVAKRGQDVALRCDPISGHVSLFWYQQALGQGPEFLTYFQNEAQLDKSGLPSDRFFAERPEGSVSTLKIQRTQQEDSAVYLCASSSPGRVTGGNTQYFGPGTRLTVL.

This clone has just one count. CDR3 region: CASSVSGQGSYEQYF. For the CDR3, the DNA is TGTGCCAGTAGCGTCTCGGGACAGGGCTCCTACGAGCAGTACTTC. V is TRBV19 and J is TRBJ2-7, with 9 bases lining up with TRBD1. J was trimmed by 0 bases and V by 6 bases; bases with no gene match: 6. Germline V gives CDR1 LNHDA, CDR2 SQIVND (reference sequence). The CDR3 runs 15 residues.

Points on this clone: The sample carries other DNA sequences with the same CDR3. The rearrangement links TRBV30 to TRBJ2-7, with D perhaps TRBD2 (5 bases). V was trimmed by 4 bases and J by 3 bases, leaving 7 bases between them. Germline V CDR1 and CDR2: GTSNPN, SVGIG (reference sequence). This CDR3 is built from 11 residues. This CDR3 reads CAWTEGYEQYF. CDR3 in DNA: TGTGCCTGGACTGAGGGCTACGAGCAGTACTTC.

This CDR3 reads CASSLGTGSRGYTF. In nucleotides, the CDR3 is TGTGCCAGCAGTTTGGGGACAGGGTCGCGGGGCTACACCTTC. The rearrangement links TRBV28 to TRBJ1-2; the match to TRBD1 covers 9 bases. V was clipped by 3 bases and J by 8 bases; unmatched bases: 7. The germline V gene encodes CDR1 MDHEN and CDR2 SYDVKM. This CDR3 is 14 amino acids long.

CDR3 nucleotides: TGTGCCAGCAGTTACACACAAAGCTATGGCTACACCTTC. Amino acid sequence: CASSYTQSYGYTF. J is TRBJ1-2 and V is TRBV6-5; no reliable D call. Trimming took 2 bases from V and 4 from J, leaving 8 bases between them. Looked up from germline, CDR1 is MNHEY and CDR2 is SVGAGI. This CDR3 comprises 13 residues.

Only a few counts were recorded for this clone. The genes are TRBV5-6 and TRBJ1-5; D unclear. Germline CDR1 reads SGHDT; CDR2 reads YYEEEE. Trimming pared 3 bases from V and 7 bases from J, leaving 17 bases between. This CDR3 region has 15 residues. As DNA, the CDR3 is TGTGCCAGCAGCTCGGTCCTAGAGGGAGGCCAGCCCCAGCATTTT. Protein sequence: CASSSVLEGGQPQHF.

The chain couples TRBV11-3 to TRBJ1-1; no definite D call. Germline loops: CDR1 SGHNT, CDR2 YENEEA. V shed 1 base and J shed 6 bases, with 9 bases lying between them. The CDR3 consists of 13 residues. The CDR3, as DNA: TGTGCCAGCAGCTTAGTGACTCGATCTGAAGCTTTCTTT. Its protein is CASSLVTRSEAFF.

The rearrangement joins TRBV19 to TRBJ2-7, with TRBD1 as a possible D gene (5 bases). Germline values: CDR1 LNHDA, CDR2 SQIVND (reference sequence). The V and J ends lost 6 bases and 1 base respectively, with 10 bases between them. The CDR3 runs 13 residues. The DNA for the CDR3 is TGTGCCAGTAGAAGGGGAATGTCCTACGAGCAGTACTTC. Translation: CASRRGMSYEQYF.

This rearrangement joins TRBV7-9 to TRBJ1-1, with 7 bases fitting TRBD1. Trimming cost V 5 bases and J 1 base; bases outside gene matches: 4. Per the germline V gene, CDR1 is SEHNR and CDR2 is FQNEAQ (reference sequence). The CDR3 totals 14 residues. The CDR3 loop is CASSAGGANTEAFF. CDR3 DNA sequence: TGTGCCAGCAGCGCAGGGGGAGCGAACACTGAAGCTTTCTTT.

V usage is TRBV5-6 and J usage is TRBJ2-7; TRBD2 aligns across 7 bases. Trimming cost V 0 bases and J 0 bases; bases outside gene matches: 0. Per germline, CDR1 SGHDT and CDR2 YYEEEE. There are 14 residues in the CDR3. CDR3 coding DNA: TGTGCCAGCAGCTTGGGGACTAGCTCCTACGAGCAGTACTTC. Encoded protein: CASSLGTSSYEQYF.

This clone was counted between two and nine times. The genes are TRBV6-1 and TRBJ1-5; TRBD1 matches 8 bases. CDR3 size: 13 residues. Unmatched junction bases numbered 9, after V lost 10 bases and J lost 7 bases. CDR1 and CDR2 (germline): MNHNS, SASEGT. The CDR3 reads CATATGEGQPQHF. The CDR3 coding sequence is TGTGCCACCGCGACAGGGGAAGGGCAGCCCCAGCATTTT.